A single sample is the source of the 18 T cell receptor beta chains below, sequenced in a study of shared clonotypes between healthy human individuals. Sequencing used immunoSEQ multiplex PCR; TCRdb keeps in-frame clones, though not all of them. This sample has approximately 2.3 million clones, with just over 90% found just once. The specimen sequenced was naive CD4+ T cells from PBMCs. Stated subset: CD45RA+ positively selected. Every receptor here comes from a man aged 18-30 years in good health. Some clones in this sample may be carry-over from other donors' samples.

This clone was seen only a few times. CDR3 amino acids: CARPRTGFGYTF. The CDR3 bases are TGTGCCAGACCCCGGACAGGGTTTGGCTACACCTTC. The gene calls are TRBV19 and TRBJ1-2, with TRBD1 matching over 8 bases. The CDR3 sequence is 12 residues long. J was trimmed by 7 bases and V by 9 bases; bases with no gene match: 7. Germline values: CDR1 LNHDA, CDR2 SQIVND (reference sequence).

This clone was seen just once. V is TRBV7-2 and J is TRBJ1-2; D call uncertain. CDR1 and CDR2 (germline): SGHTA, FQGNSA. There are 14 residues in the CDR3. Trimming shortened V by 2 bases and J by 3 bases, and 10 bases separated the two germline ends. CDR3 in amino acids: CASSLRPEDYGYTF. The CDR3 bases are TGTGCCAGCAGCTTACGGCCAGAGGACTATGGCTACACCTTC.

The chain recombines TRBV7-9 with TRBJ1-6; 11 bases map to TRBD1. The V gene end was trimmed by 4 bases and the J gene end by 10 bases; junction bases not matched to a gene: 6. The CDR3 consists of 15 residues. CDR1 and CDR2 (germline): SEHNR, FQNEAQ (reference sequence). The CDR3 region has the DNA TGTGCCAGCAGCTCCACCGGGACAGGGGGGTCACCCCTCCACTTT. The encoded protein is CASSSTGTGGSPLHF.

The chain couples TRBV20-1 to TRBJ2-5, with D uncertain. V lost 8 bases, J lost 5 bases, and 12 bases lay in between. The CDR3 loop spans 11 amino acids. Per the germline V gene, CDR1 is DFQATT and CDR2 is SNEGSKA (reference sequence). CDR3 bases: TGCAGTCCTTCGGAGAGGGAGACCCAGTACTTC. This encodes CSPSERETQYF.

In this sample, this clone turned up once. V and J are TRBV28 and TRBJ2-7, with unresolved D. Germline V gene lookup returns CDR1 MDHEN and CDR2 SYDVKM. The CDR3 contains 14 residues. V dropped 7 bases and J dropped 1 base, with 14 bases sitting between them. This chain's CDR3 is CASTEFTGSYEQYF. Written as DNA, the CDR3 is TGTGCCAGCACTGAATTTACTGGATCCTACGAGCAGTACTTC.

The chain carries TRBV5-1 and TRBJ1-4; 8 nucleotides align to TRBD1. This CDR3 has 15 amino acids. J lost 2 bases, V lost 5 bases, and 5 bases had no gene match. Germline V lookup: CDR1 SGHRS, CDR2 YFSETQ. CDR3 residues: CASSNRGMTNEKLFF. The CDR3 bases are TGCGCCAGCAGTAACAGGGGGATGACTAATGAAAAACTGTTTTTT.

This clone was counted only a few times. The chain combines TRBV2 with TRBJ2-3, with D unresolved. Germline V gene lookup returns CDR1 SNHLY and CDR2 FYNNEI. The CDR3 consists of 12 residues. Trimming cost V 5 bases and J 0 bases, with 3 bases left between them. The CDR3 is CASSTSTDTQYF. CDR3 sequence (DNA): TGTGCCAGCAGTACTAGCACAGATACGCAGTATTTT.

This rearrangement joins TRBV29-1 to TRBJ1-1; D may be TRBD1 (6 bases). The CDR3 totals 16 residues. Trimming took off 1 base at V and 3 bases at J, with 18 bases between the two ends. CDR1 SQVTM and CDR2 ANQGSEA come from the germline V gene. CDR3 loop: CSVEGEAGVWDTEAFF. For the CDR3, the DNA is TGCAGCGTTGAAGGTGAGGCAGGGGTTTGGGACACTGAAGCTTTCTTT. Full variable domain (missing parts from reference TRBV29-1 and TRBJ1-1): SAVISQKPSRDICQRGTSLTIQCQVDSQVTMMFWYRQQPGQSLTLIATANQGSEATYESGFVIDKFPISRPNLTFSTLTVSNMSPEDSSIYLCSVEGEAGVWDTEAFFGQGTRLTVV.

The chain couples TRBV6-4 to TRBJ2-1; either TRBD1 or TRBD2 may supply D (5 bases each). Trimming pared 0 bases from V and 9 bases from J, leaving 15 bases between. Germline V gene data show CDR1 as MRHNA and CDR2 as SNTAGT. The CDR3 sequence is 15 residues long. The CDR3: CASSDSGAVRGEQFF. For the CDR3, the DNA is TGTGCCAGCAGTGACTCAGGGGCAGTTCGGGGTGAGCAGTTCTTC.

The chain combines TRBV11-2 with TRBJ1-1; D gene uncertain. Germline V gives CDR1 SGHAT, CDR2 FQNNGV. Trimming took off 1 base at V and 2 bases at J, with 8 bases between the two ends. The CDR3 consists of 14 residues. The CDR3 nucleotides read TGTGCCAGCAGCTTAGTGCCAACCAACACTGAAGCTTTCTTT. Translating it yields CASSLVPTNTEAFF. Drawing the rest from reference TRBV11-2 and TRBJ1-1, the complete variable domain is EAGVAQSPRYKIIEKRQSVAFWCNPISGHATLYWYQQILGQGPKLLIQFQNNGVVDDSQLPKDRFSAERLKGVDSTLKIQPAKLEDSAVYLCASSLVPTNTEAFFGQGTRLTVV.

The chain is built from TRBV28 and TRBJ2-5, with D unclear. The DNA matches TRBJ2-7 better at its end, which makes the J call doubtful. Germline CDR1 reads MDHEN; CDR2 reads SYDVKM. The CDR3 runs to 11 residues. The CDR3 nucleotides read TGTGCCAGCAGTTCCCCCTACGAGCAGTACTTC. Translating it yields CASSSPYEQYF.

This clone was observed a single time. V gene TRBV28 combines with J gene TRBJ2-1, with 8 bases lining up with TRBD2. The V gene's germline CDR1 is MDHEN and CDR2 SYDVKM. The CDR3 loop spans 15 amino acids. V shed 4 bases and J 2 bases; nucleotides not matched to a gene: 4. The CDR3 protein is CASSYSGTPYNEQFF. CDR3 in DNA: TGTGCCAGCAGTTATAGCGGGACCCCCTACAATGAGCAGTTCTTC.

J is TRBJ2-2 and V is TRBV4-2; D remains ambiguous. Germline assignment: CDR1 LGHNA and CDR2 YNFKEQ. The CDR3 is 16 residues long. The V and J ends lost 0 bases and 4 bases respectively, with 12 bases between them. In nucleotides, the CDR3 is TGTGCCAGCAGCCAAGATGGGCTAGAAAGCACCGGGGAGCTGTTTTTT. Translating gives CASSQDGLESTGELFF.

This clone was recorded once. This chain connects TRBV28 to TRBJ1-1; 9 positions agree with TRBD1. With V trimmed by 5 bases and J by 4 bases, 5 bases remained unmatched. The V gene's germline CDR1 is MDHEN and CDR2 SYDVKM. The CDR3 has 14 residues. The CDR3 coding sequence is TGTGCCAGCAGTACGACAGGGGGAGTCACTGAAGCTTTCTTT. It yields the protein CASSTTGGVTEAFF.

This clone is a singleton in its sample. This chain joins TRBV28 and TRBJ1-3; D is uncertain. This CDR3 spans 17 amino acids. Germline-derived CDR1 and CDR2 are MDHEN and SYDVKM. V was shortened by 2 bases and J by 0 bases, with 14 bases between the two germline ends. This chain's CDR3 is CASSLARGPFSGNTIYF. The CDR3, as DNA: TGTGCCAGCAGTTTAGCTCGGGGTCCTTTCTCTGGAAACACCATATATTTT. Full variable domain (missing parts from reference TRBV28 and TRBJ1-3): DVKVTQSSRYLVKRTGEKVFLECVQDMDHENMFWYRQDPGLGLRLIYFSYDVKMKEKGDIPEGYSVSREKKERFSLILESASTNQTSMYLCASSLARGPFSGNTIYFGEGSWLTVV.

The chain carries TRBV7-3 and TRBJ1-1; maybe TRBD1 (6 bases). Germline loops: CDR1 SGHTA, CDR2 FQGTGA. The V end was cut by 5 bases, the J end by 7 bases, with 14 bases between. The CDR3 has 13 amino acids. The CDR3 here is CASSINREGEAFF. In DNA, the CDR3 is TGTGCCAGCAGCATTAACAGGGAAGGTGAAGCTTTCTTT.

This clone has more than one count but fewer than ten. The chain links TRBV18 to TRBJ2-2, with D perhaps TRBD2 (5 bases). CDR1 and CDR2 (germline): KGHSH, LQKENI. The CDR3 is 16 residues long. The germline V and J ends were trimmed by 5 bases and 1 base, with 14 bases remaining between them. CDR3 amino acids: CASSTPGTVNTGELFF. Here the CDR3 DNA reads TGTGCCAGCTCAACCCCGGGAACAGTGAACACCGGGGAGCTGTTTTTT.

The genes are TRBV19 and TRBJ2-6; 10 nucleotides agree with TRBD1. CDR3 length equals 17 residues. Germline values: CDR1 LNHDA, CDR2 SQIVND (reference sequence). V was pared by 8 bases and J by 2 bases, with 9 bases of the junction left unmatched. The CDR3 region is CASSPGQGNPGANVLTF. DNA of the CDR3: TGTGCCAGTTCCCCGGGACAGGGGAACCCTGGGGCCAACGTCCTGACTTTC. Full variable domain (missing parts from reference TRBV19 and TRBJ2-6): DGGITQSPKYLFRKEGQNVTLSCEQNLNHDAMYWYRQDPGQGLRLIYYSQIVNDFQKGDIAEGYSVSREKKESFPLTVTSAQKNPTAFYLCASSPGQGNPGANVLTFGAGSRLTVL.